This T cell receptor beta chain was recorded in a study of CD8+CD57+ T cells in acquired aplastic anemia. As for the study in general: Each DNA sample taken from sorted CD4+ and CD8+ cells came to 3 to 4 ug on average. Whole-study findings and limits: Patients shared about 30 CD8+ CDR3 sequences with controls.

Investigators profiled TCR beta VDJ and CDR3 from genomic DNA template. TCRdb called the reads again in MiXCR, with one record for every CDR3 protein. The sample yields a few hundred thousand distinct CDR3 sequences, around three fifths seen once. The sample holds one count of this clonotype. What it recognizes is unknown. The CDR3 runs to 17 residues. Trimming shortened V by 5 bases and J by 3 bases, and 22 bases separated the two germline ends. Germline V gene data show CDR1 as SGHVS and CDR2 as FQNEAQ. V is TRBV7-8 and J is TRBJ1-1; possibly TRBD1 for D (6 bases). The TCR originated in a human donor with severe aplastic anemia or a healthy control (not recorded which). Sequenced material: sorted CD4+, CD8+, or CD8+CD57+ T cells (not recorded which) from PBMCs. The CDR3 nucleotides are TGTGCCAGCAGCCCGGAGCTGGGGGGCCGAGGGTACACTGAAGCTTTCTTT. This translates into CASSPELGGRGYTEAFF.